This TCR beta chain was identified during a study of blood T cell repertoires in COVID-19. Assay used: immunoSEQ multiplex PCR; TCRdb lists only in-frame clones, some missing. The table includes around 250,000 clones, approximately 86% detected once. The origin of this receptor is a young man with active or convalescent COVID-19. Sequenced material: peripheral blood.

The CDR3 spells CASSLEFIGWASGAPQFF. CDR3 coding DNA: TGCGCCAGCAGCTTGGAGTTCATCGGTTGGGCTAGCGGAGCTCCGCAGTTCTTC. The chain links TRBV5-1 to TRBJ2-1, with 7 bases fitting TRBD2. Trimming cost V 0 bases and J 12 bases; bases outside gene matches: 21. Looked up from germline, CDR1 is SGHRS and CDR2 is YFSETQ. CDR3 length: 18 amino acids.